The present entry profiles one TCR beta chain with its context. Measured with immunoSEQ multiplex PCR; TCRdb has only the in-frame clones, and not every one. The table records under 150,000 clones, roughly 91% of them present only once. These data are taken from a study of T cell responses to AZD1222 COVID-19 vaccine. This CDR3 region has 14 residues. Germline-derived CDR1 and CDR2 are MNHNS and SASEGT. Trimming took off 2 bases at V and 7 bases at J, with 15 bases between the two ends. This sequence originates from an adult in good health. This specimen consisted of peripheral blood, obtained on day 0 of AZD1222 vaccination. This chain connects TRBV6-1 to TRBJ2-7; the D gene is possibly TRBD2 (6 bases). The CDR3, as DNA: TGTGCCAGCAGTGAACCTCGGGAGATGCGGGAGCAGTACTTC. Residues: CASSEPREMREQYF.